This TCR beta chain comes out of a study of beta chain features in type 1 diabetes. General study results and limits: For Type 1 diabetes patients, all four CD4+ subsets carried TCRB CDR3s that were moderately but significantly shorter. Comparison showed that naive, central memory and Treg TCRB repertoires appeared more similar among patients than among healthy donors. Lower insertion and higher deletion counts appeared at VDJ junctions in type 1 diabetes patients.

The ends lost 3 bases at V and 4 bases at J; junction bases unmatched: 6. The CDR3 is 15 residues long. CDR1 SGHTA and CDR2 FQGNSA come from the germline V gene. The single heparinised draw taken from each donor contained 90 to 150 mL of blood on average. Regarding this clone: The antigen is unknown.

TCRB transcripts that were expressed got sequenced, as all of the isolated RNA had been reverse transcribed. Libraries were prepared by immunoSEQ multiplex PCR; TCRdb keeps only in-frame clonotypes and omits some of them. This table has 300,000 or so clones, approximately 9.7% appearing once. This sequence joins TRBV7-2 and TRBJ2-3; 8 bases align to TRBD2. This sequence originates from a man aged 25 to 40 with type 1 diabetes. The specimen was central memory CD4+ T cells from blood. The CDR3 region has the DNA TGTGCCAGCAGCTTGTACGGGACTAGGGCAGATACGCAGTATTTT. Amino acids: CASSLYGTRADTQYF.